The T cell receptor (beta chain) described here comes from a study of T cells in Graves' hyperthyroidism and ophthalmopathy. RNA transcripts were the template for amplifying TCR beta CDR3 regions. During a first-round RT-PCR of the TCR CDR3, the HTBI primer set was used. TCRdb reprocessed the multiplex PCR reads with MiXCR, giving one entry per CDR3 protein. The repertoire holds about 250,000 distinct CDR3 sequences, with roughly 22% as singletons. This clonotype was picked up a small number of times. V shed 3 bases and J 1 base; nucleotides not matched to a gene: 7. Germline-derived CDR1 and CDR2 are SGHVS and FNYEAQ. The CDR3 covers 16 residues.

Material: blood. This clonotype was sampled from a woman aged 40 to 55 with Graves' ophthalmopathy. The chain uses TRBV7-6 and TRBJ2-5; 8 bases line up with TRBD2. CDR3 residues: CASSLRLASTQETQYF. The CDR3, as DNA: TGTGCCAGCAGCTTGAGACTAGCGAGCACCCAAGAGACCCAGTACTTC.